The source of this TCR beta chain is a study of spatial heterogeneity in lung cancer. With 2 bases clipped from V and 9 bases from J, the junction kept 8 bases outside the gene matches. The CDR3 totals 14 residues. Germline V gene sequence: CDR1 SGHDT, CDR2 YYEEEE. This clonotype is termed medium-sized. The library was prepared for alpha chains; this beta chain is a stray read, so its frequency means little. Sample time point: sample taken at primary tumor resection. TCR cDNA molecules each carried a unique molecular identifier. TCRdb independently ran MiXCR on the 5' RACE reads; one entry per CDR3 protein. The sample has about 5,500 distinct CDR3 sequences, approximately 13% seen once.

Sequenced material: lung tissue, taken at surgery. The chain is built from TRBV5-6 and TRBJ2-1; 7 bases align to TRBD2. The TCR comes from a human donor with early-stage non-small cell lung cancer. CDR3 DNA: TGTGCCAGCAGCTTTTCCTCGAGCGGGATTGAGCAGTTCTTC. Its translation is CASSFSSSGIEQFF.